The present TCR beta chain was sequenced within a study of T-cell reconstitution after alpha-beta-depleted transplantation in children. It was with unique molecular identifiers that the TCRbeta library was prepared. From the PCR reads, TCRdb called clonotypes with MiXCR, one entry per CDR3 protein. The sample contains 250,000 to 350,000 distinct CDR3 sequences, approximately 9.6% of which appear only once. The germline CDR1 and CDR2 sequences are MNHEY and SVGAGI. With 0 bases removed from V and 1 base from J, the gap between germline ends came to 9 bases. This CDR3 is built from 15 residues. This sample comprised PBMCs from the stem cell graft donor, obtained from the stem cell graft. This receptor was identified in a human donor who donated a stem cell graft to a child with SCID. This chain connects TRBV6-5 to TRBJ1-2, with D possibly TRBD1 on 5 matching bases. In DNA, the CDR3 is TGTGCCAGCAGTTACTCGAGGGGTTATAACTATGGCTACACCTTC. The encoded protein is CASSYSRGYNYGYTF.